This T cell receptor (beta chain) is drawn from a study of yellow fever vaccine responses in identical twins. TCRdb re-derived calls from the RT-PCR reads in MiXCR, one entry per CDR3 protein. The data hold roughly 17,000 distinct CDR3 sequences, with under 80% observed a single time. Germline V gene sequence: CDR1 SGHAT, CDR2 FQDESV (reference sequence). The CDR3 sequence is 14 residues long. V gave up 5 bases and J gave up 1 base, with 11 bases separating them. The chain combines TRBV11-1 with TRBJ1-1; no clear D. This receptor was identified in a woman aged 18-29 years who received the yellow fever vaccine. The material was T cells from blood (PBMCs), unsorted or a sorted subset (not recorded which), obtained before or after yellow fever vaccination (not recorded which). The CDR3 DNA reads TGTGCCAGCAGCCGCCGTGAGTGGAACACTGAAGCTTTCTTT. This codes for CASSRREWNTEAFF.